This TCR beta chain was captured in a study of cytomegalovirus exposure and HLA in healthy donors. In the study overall: The 95 to 150 validation repertoires were produced on the same platform as the 670 or so repertoires of the first cohort. This was reported in a later analysis.

Study results and limitations: A few CMV-associated chains proved CMV antigen-specific in vitro.

Concerning this clone itself: Its matching antigen is unknown.

Only in-frame clones appear in the TCRdb table, and some are missing; sequencing was by immunoSEQ multiplex PCR. The sample has more than 250,000 clones; 75% to 90% are singletons. The TCR sequence derives from a woman younger than 30 in good health and CMV-seronegative. Sequencing was carried out using PBMCs.

The CDR3: CASSEKGTGPYNEQFF. The CDR3 DNA reads TGTGCCAGCAGTGAAAAGGGGACAGGGCCCTACAATGAGCAGTTCTTC. The J gene is TRBJ2-1, the V gene TRBV2; 9 bases map to TRBD1. The ends lost 2 bases at V and 2 bases at J; junction bases unmatched: 4. CDR1 SNHLY and CDR2 FYNNEI come from the germline V gene. The CDR3 has 16 amino acids.